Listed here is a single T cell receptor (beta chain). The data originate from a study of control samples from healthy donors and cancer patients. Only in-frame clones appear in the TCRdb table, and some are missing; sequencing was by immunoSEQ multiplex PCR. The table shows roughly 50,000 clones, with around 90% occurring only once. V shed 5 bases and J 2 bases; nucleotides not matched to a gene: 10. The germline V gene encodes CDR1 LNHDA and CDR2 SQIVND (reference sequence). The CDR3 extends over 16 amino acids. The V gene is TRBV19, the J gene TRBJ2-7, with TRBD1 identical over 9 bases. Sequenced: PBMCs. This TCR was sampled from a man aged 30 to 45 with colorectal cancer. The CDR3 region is CASSPSPGQGPYEQYF. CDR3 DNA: TGTGCCAGTAGTCCGAGTCCGGGACAGGGCCCCTACGAGCAGTACTTC.